What follows are 19 T cell receptor beta chains derived from one specimen sequenced in a study of T-cell memory formation after mild COVID-19. TCRdb independently ran MiXCR on the 5' RACE reads; one entry per CDR3 protein. This table holds some 300,000 distinct CDR3 sequences, 20% to 25% found once. The sequencing sample was made of PBMCs or a T cell subset sorted from them (not recorded which). The receptors were gathered from a man aged 18 to 30 who had mild COVID-19 (a few samples of this study predate the infection). Cell type and time point are not known.

V gene TRBV15 combines with J gene TRBJ2-1, with D perhaps matching TRBD1 or TRBD2 (5 bases each). Germline lookup yields CDR1 LNHNV and CDR2 YYDKDF (reference sequence). Between the trimmed V and J ends, which lost 4 bases and 3 bases, there was a span of 7 bases. This CDR3 has 13 amino acids. CDR3 amino acids: CATSTGGYNEQFF. DNA for the CDR3: TGTGCCACCAGCACTGGGGGCTACAATGAGCAGTTCTTC.

This clonotype was observed a handful of times. The chain carries TRBV4-3 and TRBJ1-5; D is ambiguous. V was cut by 0 bases and J by 5 bases, with 11 bases left in between. Germline V gene sequence: CDR1 LGHNA, CDR2 YSLEER. The CDR3 spans 15 residues. CDR3 residues: CASSQESRRDQPQHF. The DNA for the CDR3 is TGCGCCAGCAGCCAAGAAAGCAGGCGGGATCAGCCCCAGCATTTT.

This clonotype was counted between two and nine times. The gene calls are TRBV20-1 and TRBJ2-3; tentative D call: TRBD2 (6 bases). The V end lost 6 bases, the J end lost 14 bases, and 21 bases lay between the germline ends. CDR3 length: 12 residues. From germline, CDR1 is DFQATT and CDR2 SNEGSKA (reference sequence). For the CDR3, the DNA is TGCAGTGCCACCCCCGGCGGGGCGAGGGGGTATTTT. This gives the protein CSATPGGARGYF.

This clonotype was seen a few times. The V call is TRBV20-1, the J call TRBJ2-7; 8 bases are a match to TRBD1. This CDR3 region has 14 residues. The germline gives CDR1 DFQATT, CDR2 SNEGSKA (reference sequence). V was pared by 3 bases and J by 5 bases, with 9 bases of the junction left unmatched. The CDR3 here is CSARLYRGSNEQYF. CDR3 DNA sequence: TGCAGTGCTAGGCTCTACAGGGGGTCCAACGAGCAGTACTTC.

The rearrangement joins TRBV20-1 to TRBJ1-4; no reliable D call. Germline CDR1 DFQATT, CDR2 SNEGSKA (reference sequence). Trimming removed 1 base at V and 8 bases at J, with 14 bases between. The CDR3 runs 14 residues. CDR3 in DNA: TGCAGTGCTAGAGCGGCAGGCCGTCTCGAAAAACTGTTTTTT. Translation gives CSARAAGRLEKLFF.

The DNA of the CDR3 is TGCAGTGCTAGAGACCAGAACAGCGTTGGGCAGTATTTT. Its protein is CSARDQNSVGQYF. The V and J genes are TRBV20-1 and TRBJ2-3; D not resolved. Germline V CDR1 and CDR2: DFQATT, SNEGSKA (reference sequence). The CDR3 extends over 13 amino acids. V was clipped by 0 bases and J by 11 bases, with 15 bases between them.

This clonotype came up a few times. The chain employs TRBV7-2 and TRBJ2-5; 7 positions match TRBD1. The CDR3 contains 15 residues. CDR1 is SGHTA and CDR2 is FQGNSA in the germline V gene. The ends lost 0 bases at V and 3 bases at J; junction bases unmatched: 4. CDR3 sequence (DNA): TGTGCCAGCAGCTTAGCGCTACAGGGGAAAGAGACCCAGTACTTC. Translated: CASSLALQGKETQYF.

This clonotype has ten or more counts. The V call is TRBV6-2 or TRBV6-3, the J call TRBJ2-7, with D uncertain. This CDR3 has 13 amino acids. Germline V CDR1 and CDR2: MNHEY, SVGEGT. Trimming left V 2 bases short and J 3 bases short, with 8 bases between. The CDR3 nucleotides read TGTGCCAGCAGTTACGCACTACTCTACGAGCAGTACGTC. This translates into CASSYALLYEQYV.

This clonotype was counted a few times. The rearrangement joins TRBV29-1 to TRBJ2-3; the D gene could be TRBD1 or TRBD2 (5 bases each). The CDR3 totals 13 residues. With 4 bases removed from V and 2 bases from J, the gap between germline ends came to 10 bases. CDR1 is SQVTM, CDR2 ANQGSEA, per germline. This CDR3 is CSVGDGNTDTQYF. CDR3 nucleotide sequence: TGCAGCGTTGGGGACGGAAACACAGATACGCAGTATTTT.

J is TRBJ2-7 and V is TRBV7-3, with a tentative D call TRBD1 (5 bases). There are 16 residues in the CDR3. V lost 5 bases and J 3 bases, leaving 20 bases between the germline ends. From germline, CDR1 is SGHTA and CDR2 FQGTGA. CDR3 sequence reads: CASSLLRQSRRYEQYV. CDR3 bases: TGTGCCAGCAGCCTACTACGACAGAGTAGGCGCTACGAGCAGTACGTC.

The CDR3 is CSAPDPGTQYF. The CDR3 nucleotides are TGCAGTGCCCCGGACCCCGGAACGCAGTATTTT. The chain recombines TRBV20-1 with TRBJ2-3; D unresolved. This CDR3 has 11 amino acids. The germline V and J ends were trimmed by 6 bases and 9 bases, with 13 bases remaining between them. Germline assignment: CDR1 DFQATT and CDR2 SNEGSKA (reference sequence).

This chain uses TRBV12-3 or TRBV12-4 with TRBJ1-1; perhaps TRBD1 as D (5 bases). V was cut by 3 bases and J by 5 bases, with 13 bases left in between. There are 14 residues in the CDR3. The CDR3 reads CASSFVREVTEAFF. CDR3 in DNA: TGTGCCAGCAGTTTTGTCAGGGAGGTTACTGAAGCTTTCTTT.

The rearrangement links TRBV12-2 to TRBJ2-2; the DNA was not compared with TRBD2, the D call given in the table. TRBV12-2 is an annotated pseudogene. There are 18 residues in the CDR3. The CDR3 DNA follows: TGTGCAAGTCGCTTCCGACTAGCGGGGGGTCGAGACACCGGGGAGCTGTTTTTT. Residues: CASRFRLAGGRDTGELFF.

This clonotype was counted a few times. The chain recombines TRBV27 with TRBJ1-5, with D perhaps TRBD1 (6 bases). The V gene lost 4 bases and the J gene lost 0 bases, with 22 bases spanning the gap. This CDR3 has 19 amino acids. Germline assignment: CDR1 MNHEY and CDR2 SMNVEV (reference sequence). The CDR3 here is CASSSITPGQKYSNQPQHF. The CDR3 DNA sequence: TGTGCCAGCAGTTCCATTACCCCAGGACAGAAGTATAGCAATCAGCCCCAGCATTTT.

This clonotype was found a few times. The DNA of the CDR3 is TGTGCCAGCAGCCAAGTCCGGGACTCACCCCTCCACTTT. It is translated as CASSQVRDSPLHF. The chain couples TRBV3-1 to TRBJ1-6; the D gene is possibly TRBD1 (5 bases). This CDR3 region has 13 residues. Germline V CDR1 and CDR2: LGHDT, YNNKEL (reference sequence). With 1 base removed from V and 10 bases from J, the gap between germline ends came to 8 bases.

The table lists this clonotype with a few counts. The chain is built from TRBV12-3 or TRBV12-4 and TRBJ2-7, with no clear D. V was shortened by 6 bases and J by 9 bases, with 18 bases between the two germline ends. This CDR3 region has 13 residues. The CDR3: CASSPRPVMGQYF. For the CDR3, the DNA is TGTGCCAGCAGCCCTCGTCCGGTCATGGGGCAGTACTTC.

This clonotype was counted at least ten times. This chain connects TRBV28 to TRBJ2-7; 7 bases are a match to TRBD2. Germline V gene data show CDR1 as MDHEN and CDR2 as SYDVKM. V lost 7 bases, J lost 2 bases, and 5 bases stayed unmatched. The CDR3 sequence is 13 residues long. The CDR3 DNA is TGTGCCAGCAAGTCGGGGGGACCCTACGAGCAGTACGTC. It yields the protein CASKSGGPYEQYV.

The chain is built from TRBV21-1 and TRBJ2-7. TRBV21-1 is labeled a pseudogene. The CDR3 contains 12 residues. CDR3 DNA: TGTGCCAGCAGGGAAGCCCACTACGAGCAGTACTTC. Translation: CASREAHYEQYF.

This clonotype appeared a few times. V is TRBV7-2 and J is TRBJ2-5; TRBD2 aligns across 8 bases. Germline V CDR1 and CDR2: SGHTA, FQGNSA. The CDR3 extends over 16 amino acids. The trim removed 1 base at V and 7 bases at J, leaving 11 bases unmatched. Written as DNA, the CDR3 is TGTGCCAGCAGCTTAGGGGAGATAGCGGGGCGAGGGACCCAGTACTTC. Encoded protein: CASSLGEIAGRGTQYF.